The clone carrying this TCR beta chain was detected many times. This sample is part of a study of early T cells in non-severe SARS-CoV-2 infection. There are 11 residues in the CDR3. V shed 4 bases and J shed 0 bases, with 0 bases lying between them. Each CDR3 protein is one row after TCRdb ran MiXCR on the 5' RACE reads. The profile shows fewer than 40,000 distinct CDR3 sequences, around 3.9% of them singletons. The receptor was isolated from an adult who was a healthcare worker with PCR-confirmed SARS-CoV-2 infection or an uninfected control (not recorded which). Sequencing used whole blood. This rearrangement joins TRBV12-3 or TRBV12-4 to TRBJ2-5; D is uncertain. The CDR3 is CASSYQETQYF. CDR3 bases: TGTGCCAGCAGTTACCAAGAGACCCAGTACTTC.